Each of the 3 T cell receptor beta chains below was sequenced from the same sample in a study of T cell responses to AZD1222 COVID-19 vaccine. The table came from immunoSEQ multiplex PCR; TCRdb's copy has only in-frame clones and leaves some out. The sample holds approximately 180,000 clones, 90% seen once. The source material was peripheral blood, sampled 28 days after the second dose of the MenACWY control vaccine. These receptors all stem from an adult who received the MenACWY meningococcal vaccine as a control.

The chain uses TRBV2 and TRBJ1-2; D not resolved. Deletions cut 10 bases from V and 5 bases from J, with 11 bases between. The CDR3 has 11 residues. Germline CDR1 and CDR2: SNHLY and FYNNEI. CDR3 DNA: TGTGCCACCGGAACCCCTTATGGCTACACCTTC. It specifies CATGTPYGYTF.

This CDR3 reads CASSLGDSTGYTF. CDR3 bases: TGCGCCAGCAGCTTGGGTGACAGCACGGGCTACACCTTC. This chain joins TRBV5-1 and TRBJ1-2; possibly TRBD1 for D (5 bases). This CDR3 is built from 13 residues. With 0 bases removed from V and 8 bases from J, the gap between germline ends came to 11 bases. Germline V gives CDR1 SGHRS, CDR2 YFSETQ.

The V gene is TRBV7-9, the J gene TRBJ2-1, with 11 bases aligning to TRBD2. The CDR3 consists of 17 residues. Germline V gene data show CDR1 as SEHNR and CDR2 as FQNEAQ (reference sequence). The junction had 7 bases not matched to a gene; V was cut back by 4 bases and J by 2 bases. The CDR3 region has the DNA TGTGCCAGCAGCTCTAGCGGGAGGACCCCCCCCTACAATGAGCAGTTCTTC. Residues: CASSSSGRTPPYNEQFF.